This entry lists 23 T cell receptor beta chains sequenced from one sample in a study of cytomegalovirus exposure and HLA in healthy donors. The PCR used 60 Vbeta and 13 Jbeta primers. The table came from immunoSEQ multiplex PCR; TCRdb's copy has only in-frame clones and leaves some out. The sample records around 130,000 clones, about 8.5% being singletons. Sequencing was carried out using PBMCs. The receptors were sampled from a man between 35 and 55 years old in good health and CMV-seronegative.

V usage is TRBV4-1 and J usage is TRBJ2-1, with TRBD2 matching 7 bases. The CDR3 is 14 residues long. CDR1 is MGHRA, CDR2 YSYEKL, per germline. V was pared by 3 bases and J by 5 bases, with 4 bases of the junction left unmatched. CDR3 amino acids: CASSHRDYHNEQFF. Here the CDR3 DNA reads TGCGCCAGCAGCCACAGGGACTACCACAATGAGCAGTTCTTC.

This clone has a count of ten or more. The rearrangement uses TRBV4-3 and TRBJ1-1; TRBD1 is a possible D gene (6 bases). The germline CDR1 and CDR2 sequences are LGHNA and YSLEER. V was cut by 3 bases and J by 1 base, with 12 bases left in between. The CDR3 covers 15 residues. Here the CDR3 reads CASSQPGVSNTEAFF. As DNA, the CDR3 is TGCGCCAGCAGCCAGCCAGGGGTATCGAACACTGAAGCTTTCTTT.

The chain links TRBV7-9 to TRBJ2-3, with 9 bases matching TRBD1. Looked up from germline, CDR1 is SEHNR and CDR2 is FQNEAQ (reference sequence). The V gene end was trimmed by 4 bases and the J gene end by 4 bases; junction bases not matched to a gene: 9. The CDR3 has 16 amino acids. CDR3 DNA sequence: TGTGCCAGCAGCTCCCTCCGGGACAGGGTTCCAGATACGCAGTATTTT. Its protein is CASSSLRDRVPDTQYF.

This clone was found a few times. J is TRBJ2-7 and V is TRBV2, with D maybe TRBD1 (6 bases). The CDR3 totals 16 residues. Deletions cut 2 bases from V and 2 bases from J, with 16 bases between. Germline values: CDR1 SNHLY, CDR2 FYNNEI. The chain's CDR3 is CASSESGHDLPYEQYF. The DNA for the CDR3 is TGTGCCAGCAGTGAATCGGGACACGACCTACCCTACGAGCAGTACTTC. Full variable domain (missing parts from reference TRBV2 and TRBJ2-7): EPEVTQTPSHQVTQMGQEVILRCVPISNHLYFYWYRQILGQKVEFLVSFYNNEISEKSEIFDDQFSVERPDGSNFTLKIRSTKLEDSAMYFCASSESGHDLPYEQYFGPGTRLTVT.

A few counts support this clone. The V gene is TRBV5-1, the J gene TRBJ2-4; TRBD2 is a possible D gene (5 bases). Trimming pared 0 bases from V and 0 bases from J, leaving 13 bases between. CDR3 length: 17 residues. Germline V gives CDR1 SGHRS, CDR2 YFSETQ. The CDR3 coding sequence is TGCGCCAGCAGCTTGGGGCTCCGGGAACAAGCCAAAAACATTCAGTACTTC. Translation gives CASSLGLREQAKNIQYF.

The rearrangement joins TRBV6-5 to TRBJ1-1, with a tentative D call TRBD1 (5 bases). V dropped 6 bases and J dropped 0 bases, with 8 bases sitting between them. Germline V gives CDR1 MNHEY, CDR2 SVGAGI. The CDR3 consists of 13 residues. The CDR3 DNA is TGTGCCAGCAGGGGGCAGTTGAACACTGAAGCTTTCTTT. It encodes CASRGQLNTEAFF.

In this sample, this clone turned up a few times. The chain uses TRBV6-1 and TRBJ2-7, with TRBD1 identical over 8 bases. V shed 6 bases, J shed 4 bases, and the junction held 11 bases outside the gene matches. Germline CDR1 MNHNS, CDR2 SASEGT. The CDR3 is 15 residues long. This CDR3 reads CASRITQGVRYEQYF. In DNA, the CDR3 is TGTGCCAGCAGAATAACACAGGGGGTTAGGTACGAGCAGTACTTC.

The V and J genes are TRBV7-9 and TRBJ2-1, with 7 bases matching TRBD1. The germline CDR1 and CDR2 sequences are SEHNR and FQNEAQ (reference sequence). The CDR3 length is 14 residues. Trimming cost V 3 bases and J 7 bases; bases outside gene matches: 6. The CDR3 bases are TGTGCCAGCAGCTTCTCTTCCAGGGGGAATGAGCAGTTCTTC. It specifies CASSFSSRGNEQFF.

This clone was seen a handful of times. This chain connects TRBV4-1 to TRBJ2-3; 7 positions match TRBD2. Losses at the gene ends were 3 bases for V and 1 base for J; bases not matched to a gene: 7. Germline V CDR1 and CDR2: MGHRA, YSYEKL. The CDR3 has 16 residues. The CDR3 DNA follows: TGCGCCAGCAGCCAGTCCGGGGGGACCGGCACAGATACGCAGTATTTT. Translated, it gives CASSQSGGTGTDTQYF.

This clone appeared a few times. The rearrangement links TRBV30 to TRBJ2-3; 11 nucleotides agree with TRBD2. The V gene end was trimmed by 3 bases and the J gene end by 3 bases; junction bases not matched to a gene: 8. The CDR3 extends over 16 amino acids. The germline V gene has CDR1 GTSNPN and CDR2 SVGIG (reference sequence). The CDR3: CAWSLSTSGETDTQYF. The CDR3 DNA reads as TGTGCCTGGAGCCTTTCGACTAGCGGGGAAACAGATACGCAGTATTTT. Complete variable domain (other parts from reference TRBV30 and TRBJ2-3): SQTIHQWPATLVQPVGSPLSLECTVEGTSNPNLYWYRQAAGRGLQLLFYSVGIGQISSEVPQNLSASRPQDRQFILSSKKLLLSDSGFYLCAWSLSTSGETDTQYFGPGTRLTVL.

CDR3 coding DNA: TGTGCCAGCAGCGCTCCGGGTTCGGCGAACACTGAAGCTTTCTTT. Protein sequence: CASSAPGSANTEAFF. V and J are TRBV9 and TRBJ1-1; unclear D gene. Per germline, CDR1 SGDLS and CDR2 YYNGEE. The CDR3 spans 15 residues. V was shortened by 3 bases and J by 1 base, with 13 bases between the two germline ends.

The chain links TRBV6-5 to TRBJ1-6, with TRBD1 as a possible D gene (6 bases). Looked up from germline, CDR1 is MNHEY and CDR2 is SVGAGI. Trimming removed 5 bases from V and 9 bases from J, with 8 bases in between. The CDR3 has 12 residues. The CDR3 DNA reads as TGTGCCAGCAGTACAGGGCTTTCACCCCTCCACTTT. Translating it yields CASSTGLSPLHF.

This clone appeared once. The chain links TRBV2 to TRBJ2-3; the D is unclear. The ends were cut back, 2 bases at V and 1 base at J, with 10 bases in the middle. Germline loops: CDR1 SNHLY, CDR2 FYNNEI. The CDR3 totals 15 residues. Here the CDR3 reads CASSELPEGTDTQYF. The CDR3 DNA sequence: TGTGCCAGCAGTGAACTTCCAGAGGGCACAGATACGCAGTATTTT. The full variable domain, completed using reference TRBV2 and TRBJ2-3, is EPEVTQTPSHQVTQMGQEVILRCVPISNHLYFYWYRQILGQKVEFLVSFYNNEISEKSEIFDDQFSVERPDGSNFTLKIRSTKLEDSAMYFCASSELPEGTDTQYFGPGTRLTVL.

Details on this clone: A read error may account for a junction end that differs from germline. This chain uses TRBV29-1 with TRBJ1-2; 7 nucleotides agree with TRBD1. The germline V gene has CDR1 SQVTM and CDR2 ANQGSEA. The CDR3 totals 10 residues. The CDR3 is CSADRPPYPF. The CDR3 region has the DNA TGCAGCGCGGACAGGCCCCCCTATCCCTTC.

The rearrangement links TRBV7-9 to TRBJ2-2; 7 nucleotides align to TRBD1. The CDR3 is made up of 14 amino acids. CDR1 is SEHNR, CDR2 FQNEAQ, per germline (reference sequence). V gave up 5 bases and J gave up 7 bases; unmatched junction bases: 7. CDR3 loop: CASSERTGVGELFF. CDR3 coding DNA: TGTGCCAGCAGCGAACGAACAGGGGTCGGGGAGCTGTTTTTT.

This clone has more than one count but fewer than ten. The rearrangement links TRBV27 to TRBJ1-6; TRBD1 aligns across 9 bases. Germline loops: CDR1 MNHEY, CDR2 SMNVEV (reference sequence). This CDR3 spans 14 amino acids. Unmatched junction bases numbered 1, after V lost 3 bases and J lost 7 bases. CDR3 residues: CASSFGQGNSPLHF. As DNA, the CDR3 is TGTGCCAGCAGTTTTGGACAGGGGAATTCACCCCTCCACTTT.

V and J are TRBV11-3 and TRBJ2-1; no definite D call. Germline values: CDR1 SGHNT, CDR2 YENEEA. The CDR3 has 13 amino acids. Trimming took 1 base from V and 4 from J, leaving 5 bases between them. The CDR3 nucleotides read TGTGCCAGCAGCTTAGGAGTGTACAATGAGCAGTTCTTC. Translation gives CASSLGVYNEQFF.

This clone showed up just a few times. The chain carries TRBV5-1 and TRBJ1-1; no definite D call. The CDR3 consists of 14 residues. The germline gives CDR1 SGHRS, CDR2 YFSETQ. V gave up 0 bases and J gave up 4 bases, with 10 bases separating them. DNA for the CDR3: TGCGCCAGCAGCTTGGCCGAGCAAAGCACTGAAGCTTTCTTT. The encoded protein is CASSLAEQSTEAFF.

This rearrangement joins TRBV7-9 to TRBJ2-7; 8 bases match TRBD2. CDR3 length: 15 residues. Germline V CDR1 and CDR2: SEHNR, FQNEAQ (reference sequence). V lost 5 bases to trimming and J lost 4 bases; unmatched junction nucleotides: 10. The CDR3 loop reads CASSPGREGSYEQYF. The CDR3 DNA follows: TGTGCCAGCAGCCCCGGGAGGGAGGGGTCTTACGAGCAGTACTTC. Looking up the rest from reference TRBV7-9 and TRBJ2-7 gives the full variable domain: DTGVSQNPRHKITKRGQNVTFRCDPISEHNRLYWYRQTLGQGPEFLTYFQNEAQLEKSRLLSDRFSAERPKGSFSTLEIQRTEQGDSAMYLCASSPGREGSYEQYFGPGTRLTVT.

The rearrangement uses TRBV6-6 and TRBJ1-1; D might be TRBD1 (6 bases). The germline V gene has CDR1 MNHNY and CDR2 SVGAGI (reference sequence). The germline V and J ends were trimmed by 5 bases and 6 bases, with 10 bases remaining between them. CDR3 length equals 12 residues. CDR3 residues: CASSQGTSEAFF. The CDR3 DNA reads TGTGCCAGCAGTCAGGGGACCTCTGAAGCTTTCTTT.

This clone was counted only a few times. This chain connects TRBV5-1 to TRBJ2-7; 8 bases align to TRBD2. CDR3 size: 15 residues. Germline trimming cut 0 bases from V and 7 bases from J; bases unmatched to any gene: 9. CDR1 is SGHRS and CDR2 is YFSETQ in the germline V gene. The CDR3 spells CASSLVLAGSNEQYF. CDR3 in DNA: TGCGCCAGCAGCTTGGTATTAGCGGGGTCGAATGAGCAGTACTTC. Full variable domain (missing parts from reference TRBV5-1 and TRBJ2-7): KAGVTQTPRYLIKTRGQQVTLSCSPISGHRSVSWYQQTPGQGLQFLFEYFSETQRNKGNFPGRFSGRQFSNSRSEMNVSTLELGDSALYLCASSLVLAGSNEQYFGPGTRLTVT.

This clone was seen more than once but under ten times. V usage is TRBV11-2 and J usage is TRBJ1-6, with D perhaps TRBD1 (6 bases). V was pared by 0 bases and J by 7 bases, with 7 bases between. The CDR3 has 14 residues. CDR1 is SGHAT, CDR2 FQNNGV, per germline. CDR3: CASSLDTGNSPLHF. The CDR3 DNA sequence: TGTGCCAGCAGCTTAGACACAGGGAATTCACCCCTCCACTTT.

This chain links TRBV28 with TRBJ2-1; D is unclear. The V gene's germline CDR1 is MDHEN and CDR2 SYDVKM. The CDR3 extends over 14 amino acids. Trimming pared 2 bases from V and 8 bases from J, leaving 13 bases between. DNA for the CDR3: TGTGCCAGCAGTTTACGTCCCGCTACGGATGAGCAGTTCTTC. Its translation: CASSLRPATDEQFF.